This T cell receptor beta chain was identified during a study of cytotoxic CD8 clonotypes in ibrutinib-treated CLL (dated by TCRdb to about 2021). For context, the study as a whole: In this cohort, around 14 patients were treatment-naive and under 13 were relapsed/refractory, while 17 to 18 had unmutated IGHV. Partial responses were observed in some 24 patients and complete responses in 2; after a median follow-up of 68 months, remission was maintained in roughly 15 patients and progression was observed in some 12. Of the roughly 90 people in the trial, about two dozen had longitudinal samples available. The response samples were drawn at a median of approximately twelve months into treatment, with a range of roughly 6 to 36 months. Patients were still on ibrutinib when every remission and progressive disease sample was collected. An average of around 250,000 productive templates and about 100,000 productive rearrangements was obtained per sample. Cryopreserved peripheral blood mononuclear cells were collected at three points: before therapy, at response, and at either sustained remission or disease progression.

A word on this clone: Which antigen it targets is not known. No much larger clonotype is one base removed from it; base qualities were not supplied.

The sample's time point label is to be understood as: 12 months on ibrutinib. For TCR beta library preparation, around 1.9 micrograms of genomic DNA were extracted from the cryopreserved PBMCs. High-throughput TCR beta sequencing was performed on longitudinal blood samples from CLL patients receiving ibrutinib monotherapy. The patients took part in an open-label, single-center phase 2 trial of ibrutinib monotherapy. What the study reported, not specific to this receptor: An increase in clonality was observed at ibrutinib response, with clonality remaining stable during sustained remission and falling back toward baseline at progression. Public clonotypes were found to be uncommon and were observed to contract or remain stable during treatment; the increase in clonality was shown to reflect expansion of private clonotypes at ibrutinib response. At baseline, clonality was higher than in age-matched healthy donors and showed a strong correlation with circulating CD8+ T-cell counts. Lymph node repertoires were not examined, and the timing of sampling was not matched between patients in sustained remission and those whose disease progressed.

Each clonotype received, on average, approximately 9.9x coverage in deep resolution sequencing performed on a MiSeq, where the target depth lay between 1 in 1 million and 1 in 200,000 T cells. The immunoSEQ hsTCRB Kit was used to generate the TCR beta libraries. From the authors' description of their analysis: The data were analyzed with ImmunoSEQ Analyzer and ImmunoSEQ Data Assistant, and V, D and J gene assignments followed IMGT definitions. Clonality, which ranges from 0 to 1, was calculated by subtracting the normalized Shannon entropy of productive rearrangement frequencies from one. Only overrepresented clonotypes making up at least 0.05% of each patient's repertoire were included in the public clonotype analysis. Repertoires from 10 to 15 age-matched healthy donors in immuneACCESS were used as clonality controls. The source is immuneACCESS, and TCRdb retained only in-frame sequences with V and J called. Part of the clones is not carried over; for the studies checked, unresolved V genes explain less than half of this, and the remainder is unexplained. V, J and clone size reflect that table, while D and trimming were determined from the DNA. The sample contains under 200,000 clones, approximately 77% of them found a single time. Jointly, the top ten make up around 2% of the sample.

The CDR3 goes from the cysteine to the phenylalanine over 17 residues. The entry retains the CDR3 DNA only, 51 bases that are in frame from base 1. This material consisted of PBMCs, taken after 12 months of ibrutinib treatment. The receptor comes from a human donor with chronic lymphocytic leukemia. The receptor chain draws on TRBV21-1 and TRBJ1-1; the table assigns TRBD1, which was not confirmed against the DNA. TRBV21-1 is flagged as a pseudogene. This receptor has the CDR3 CASSTLGTGTLNTEAFF. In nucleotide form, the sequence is TGTGCCAGCAGCACCCTCGGGACAGGAACTTTGAACACTGAAGCTTTCTTT.